These T cell receptor beta chains were read from a single sample in a study of T cells after yellow fever vaccination. MiXCR, run by TCRdb on the 5' RACE reads, gives a single entry per CDR3 protein. This table has about 340,000 distinct CDR3 sequences, 8.7% appearing once. Sequencing used PBMCs, obtained on the day of the first yellow fever vaccination. These receptor sequences come from a man between 18 and 29 years old who received the YFV17D yellow fever vaccine. The CDR3 runs from the conserved cysteine through the conserved F or W. The D gene is left open where the match is weak. Size is omitted from some rows. Given values are once, few, many or a class for expanded clones.

>TRBV3-1|15|few|TRBJ2-2|.
CASSQQGGLFGELFF
TGTGCCAGCAGCCAACAGGGGGGCCTTTTTGGGGAGCTGTTTTTT
>TRBV4-1|17|.|TRBJ1-4|TRBD1
CASSQVGPDRAYEKLFF
TGCGCCAGCAGCCAAGTTGGCCCCGACAGGGCGTATGAAAAACTGTTTTTT
>TRBV29-1|12|few|TRBJ1-5|.
CSVEQGNQPQHF
TGCAGCGTAGAACAGGGAAATCAGCCCCAGCATTTT
>TRBV6-2/TRBV6-3|16|many|TRBJ1-1|.
CATTFRGNTVNTEAFF
TGTGCCACAACGTTCCGGGGGAACACGGTGAACACTGAAGCTTTCTTT
>TRBV7-3|15|many|TRBJ2-7|TRBD2
CASSLMAGGSYEQYF
TGTGCCAGCAGCTTAATGGCGGGGGGATCCTACGAGCAGTACTTC
>TRBV7-2|13|few|TRBJ2-5|.
CASSDFLGGTQYF
TGTGCCAGCAGCGATTTCCTGGGGGGGACCCAGTACTTC
>TRBV24-1|12|.|TRBJ2-7|TRBD1
CATSDYSGQLIF
TGTGCCACCAGTGATTACTCGGGACAGCTTATCTTC
>TRBV6-1|13|few|TRBJ2-5|TRBD1
CASNRDRKETQYF
TGTGCCAGCAATCGGGACAGGAAAGAGACCCAGTACTTC
>TRBV7-6|12|few|TRBJ1-4|.
CASSFHGGKLFF
TGTGCCAGCAGCTTCCACGGCGGGAAACTGTTTTTT
>TRBV12-3/TRBV12-4|16|few|TRBJ1-2|TRBD1
CASIPLGTGGMYGYTF
TGTGCCAGCATACCTCTTGGGACAGGGGGCATGTATGGCTACACCTTC
>TRBV18|14|few|TRBJ1-4|TRBD1
CASSYRGPAEKLFF
TGTGCCAGCTCGTACAGGGGGCCTGCTGAAAAACTGTTTTTT
>TRBV4-3|18|few|TRBJ2-7|.
CASSQEFGGPSPSYEQYF
TGCGCCAGCAGCCAAGAGTTCGGAGGCCCGTCCCCTTCCTACGAGCAGTACTTC
>TRBV9|19|.|TRBJ1-6|.
CASSVAANNFRGKNSPLHF
TGTGCCAGCAGCGTAGCGGCAAACAATTTCAGGGGAAAGAATTCACCCCTCCACTTT
>TRBV7-3|17|many|TRBJ1-1|TRBD1
CASSLTGQGALDTEAFF
TGTGCCAGCAGCTTAACGGGACAGGGGGCGCTGGACACTGAAGCTTTCTTT
>TRBV15|13|.|TRBJ2-3|.
CATSRDSTDTQYF
TGTGCCACCAGCAGAGATTCTACAGATACGCAGTATTTT
>TRBV18|12|few|TRBJ2-7|TRBD1
CASSQSGGEQYF
TGTGCCAGCTCGCAATCAGGGGGCGAGCAGTACTTC
>TRBV15|15|.|TRBJ1-3|.
CATSRGQNSGNTIYF
TGTGCCACCAGCAGAGGACAGAACTCTGGAAACACCATATATTTT
>TRBV4-3|15|few|TRBJ1-5|.
CASSQARAGGQPQHF
TGCGCCAGCAGCCAAGCAAGGGCGGGGGGCCAGCCCCAGCATTTT
>TRBV20-1|15|few|TRBJ2-4|.
CSAGELYRAKNIQYF
TGCAGTGCTGGTGAACTTTACAGGGCCAAAAACATTCAGTACTTC
>TRBV5-1|15|many|TRBJ1-4|.
CASSFQAPKNEKLFF
TGCGCCAGCAGCTTTCAAGCGCCAAAGAATGAAAAACTGTTTTTT
>TRBV5-1|15|few|TRBJ2-1|.
CASSLVYRVKGEQFF
TGCGCCAGCAGCTTGGTCTACAGGGTGAAGGGTGAGCAGTTCTTC
>TRBV20-1|12|few|TRBJ2-5|.
CSAQEEGETQYF
TGCAGTGCCCAGGAGGAGGGTGAGACCCAGTACTTC
>TRBV24-1|14|.|TRBJ2-3|.
CATSGTGRTDTQYF
TGTGCCACCAGTGGTACGGGCCGCACAGATACGCAGTATTTT
>TRBV7-3|17|.|TRBJ2-3|TRBD2
CASSLTSASGGSDTQYF
TGTGCCAGCAGCTTAACGTCGGCTAGCGGGGGTTCAGATACGCAGTATTTT
>TRBV7-8|16|few|TRBJ1-5|.
CASSLEGRGVRQPQHF
TGTGCCAGCAGCTTAGAGGGCAGGGGTGTACGGCAGCCCCAGCATTTT
>TRBV3-1|17|.|TRBJ2-5|TRBD2
CASSQATASGGLETQYF
TGTGCCAGCAGCCAAGCCACCGCTAGCGGGGGGTTGGAGACCCAGTACTTC
>TRBV20-1|16|few|TRBJ2-3|TRBD2
CSAPPGGALGTDTQYF
TGCAGTGCCCCCCCCGGGGGGGCCTTGGGCACAGATACGCAGTATTTT
>TRBV6-2/TRBV6-3|15|.|TRBJ2-3|TRBD2
CASRPAGGRADTQYF
TGTGCCAGCAGACCCGCGGGGGGGCGTGCAGATACGCAGTATTTT
>TRBV5-1|15|few|TRBJ2-3|TRBD2
CASSSIAGGQDTQYF
TGCGCCAGCAGCTCCATCGCGGGGGGGCAAGATACGCAGTATTTT
>TRBV18|15|few|TRBJ1-1|.
CASSPSRGLDTEAFF
TGTGCCAGCTCACCTTCGAGAGGGTTGGACACTGAAGCTTTCTTT